This T cell receptor beta chain was captured by sequencing in a study of OX40 agonist ivuxolimab in advanced cancers. The CDR3 runs to 14 residues. V dropped 4 bases and J dropped 5 bases, with 12 bases sitting between them. The germline gives CDR1 LNHDA, CDR2 SQIVND (reference sequence). Produced via immunoSEQ multiplex PCR; TCRdb's table is partial and in-frame only. The sample lists tens of thousands of clones, about 90% seen once, with around 0.31% in the top ten. The receptor was derived from an adult with an advanced solid tumor such as melanoma, head and neck, liver or kidney cancer. The chain employs TRBV19 and TRBJ1-5; D is perhaps TRBD1 (5 bases). The sequencing used CD4+ or CD8+ T cells sorted from blood, collected in a trial of the OX40 agonist ivuxolimab. The CDR3 nucleotides are TGTGCCAGTAGTAGACCTCAGGGACATCAGCCCCAGCATTTT. Translated: CASSRPQGHQPQHF.